This TCR beta chain is from a study of T cell changes during pregnancy in multiple sclerosis. Method: immunoSEQ multiplex PCR; TCRdb's copy keeps in-frame clones and lacks some. Found here are some 60,000 clones, 85% to 95% of them singletons; the top ten hold about 0.9%. Germline V gene data show CDR1 as MDHEN and CDR2 as SYDVKM. The CDR3 length is 11 residues. Between the trimmed V and J ends, which lost 2 bases and 7 bases, there was a span of 3 bases. This receptor was obtained from a female donor with multiple sclerosis, enrolled in a pregnancy study. The sample in question was peripheral blood, obtained in the first trimester of pregnancy. The rearrangement uses TRBV28 and TRBJ1-5; D remains ambiguous. The CDR3 nucleotides are TGTGCCAGCAGTTTAGAGCAGCCCCAGCATTTT. Its protein is CASSLEQPQHF.